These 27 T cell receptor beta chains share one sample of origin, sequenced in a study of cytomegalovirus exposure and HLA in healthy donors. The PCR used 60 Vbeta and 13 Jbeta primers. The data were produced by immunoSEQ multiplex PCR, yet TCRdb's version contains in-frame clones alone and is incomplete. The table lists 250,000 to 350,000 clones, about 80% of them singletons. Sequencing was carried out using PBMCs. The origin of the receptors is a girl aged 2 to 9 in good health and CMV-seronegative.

CDR3: CASSKALKAAGGLNEQFF. The CDR3 region has the DNA TGTGCCAGCAGCAAAGCGCTGAAAGCAGCGGGGGGCCTGAATGAGCAGTTCTTC. The rearrangement joins TRBV21-1 to TRBJ2-1; no DNA check was done on the table's D call, TRBD2. TRBV21-1 is a listed pseudogene. The CDR3 sequence is 18 residues long.

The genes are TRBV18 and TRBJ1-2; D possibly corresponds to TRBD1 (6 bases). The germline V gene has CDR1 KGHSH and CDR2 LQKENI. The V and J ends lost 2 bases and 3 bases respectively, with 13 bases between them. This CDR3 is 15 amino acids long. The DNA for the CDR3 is TGTGCCAGCTCACCAAATAATAAGGGGGACTATGGCTACACCTTC. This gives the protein CASSPNNKGDYGYTF.

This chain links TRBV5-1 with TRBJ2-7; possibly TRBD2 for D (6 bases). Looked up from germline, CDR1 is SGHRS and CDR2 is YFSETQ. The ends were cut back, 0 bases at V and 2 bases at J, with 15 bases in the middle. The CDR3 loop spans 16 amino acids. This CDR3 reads CASSLAPGGGTYEQYF. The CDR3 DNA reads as TGCGCCAGCAGCTTGGCCCCCGGTGGGGGGACCTACGAGCAGTACTTC.

The CDR3, as DNA: TGTGCCAGCAGTGGGACAACTAGCGGGAGGGAGCAGTTCTTC. Translation: CASSGTTSGREQFF. V gene TRBV28 combines with J gene TRBJ2-1; TRBD2 agrees at 12 bases. The germline gives CDR1 MDHEN, CDR2 SYDVKM. The CDR3 is made up of 14 amino acids. J was trimmed by 10 bases and V by 5 bases; bases with no gene match: 6.

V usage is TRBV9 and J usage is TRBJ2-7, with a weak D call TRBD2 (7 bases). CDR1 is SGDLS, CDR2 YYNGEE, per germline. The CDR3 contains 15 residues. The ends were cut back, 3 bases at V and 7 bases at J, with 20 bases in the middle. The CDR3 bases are TGTGCCAGCAGCGAGGGGGGGGCAAGTAAGGAAGAGCAGTACTTC. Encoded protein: CASSEGGASKEEQYF. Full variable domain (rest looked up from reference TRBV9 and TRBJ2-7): DSGVTQTPKHLITATGQRVTLRCSPRSGDLSVYWYQQSLDQGLQFLIQYYNGEERAKGNILERFSAQQFPDLHSELNLSSLELGDSALYFCASSEGGASKEEQYFGPGTRLTVT.

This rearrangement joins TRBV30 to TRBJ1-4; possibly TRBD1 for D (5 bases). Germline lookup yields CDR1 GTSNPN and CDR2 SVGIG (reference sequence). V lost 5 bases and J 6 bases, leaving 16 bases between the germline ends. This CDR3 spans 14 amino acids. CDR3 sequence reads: CAWLPGTLDEKLFF. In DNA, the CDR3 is TGTGCCTGGTTACCGGGGACTTTGGATGAAAAACTGTTTTTT.

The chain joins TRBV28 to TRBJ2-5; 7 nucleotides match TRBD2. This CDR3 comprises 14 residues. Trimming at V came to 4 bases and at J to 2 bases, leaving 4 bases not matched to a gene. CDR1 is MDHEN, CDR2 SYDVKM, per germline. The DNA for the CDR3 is TGTGCCAGCAGTTACTCAGCGGGGCAAGAGACCCAGTACTTC. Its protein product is CASSYSAGQETQYF.

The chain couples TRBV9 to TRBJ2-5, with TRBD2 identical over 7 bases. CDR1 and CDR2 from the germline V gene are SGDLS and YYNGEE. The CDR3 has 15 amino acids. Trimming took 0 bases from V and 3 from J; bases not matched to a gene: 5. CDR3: CASSVGGDYKETQYF. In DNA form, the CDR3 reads TGTGCCAGCAGCGTAGGGGGGGACTACAAAGAGACCCAGTACTTC. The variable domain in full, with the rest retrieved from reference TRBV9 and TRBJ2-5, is DSGVTQTPKHLITATGQRVTLRCSPRSGDLSVYWYQQSLDQGLQFLIQYYNGEERAKGNILERFSAQQFPDLHSELNLSSLELGDSALYFCASSVGGDYKETQYFGPGTRLLVL.

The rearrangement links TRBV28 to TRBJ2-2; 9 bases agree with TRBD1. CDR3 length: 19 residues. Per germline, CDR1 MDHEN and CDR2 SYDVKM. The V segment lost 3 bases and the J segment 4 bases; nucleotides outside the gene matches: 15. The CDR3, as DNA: TGTGCCAGCAGTTTGTACAGTCCCGGGACAGGGATTCGCACCGGGGAGCTGTTTTTT. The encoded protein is CASSLYSPGTGIRTGELFF.

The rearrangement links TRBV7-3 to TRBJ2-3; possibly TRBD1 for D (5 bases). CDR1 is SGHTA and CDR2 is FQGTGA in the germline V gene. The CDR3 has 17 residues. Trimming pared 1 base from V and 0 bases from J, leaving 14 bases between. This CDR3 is CASSLRPGPASTDTQYF. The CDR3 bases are TGTGCCAGCAGCTTAAGACCAGGGCCCGCTAGCACAGATACGCAGTATTTT.

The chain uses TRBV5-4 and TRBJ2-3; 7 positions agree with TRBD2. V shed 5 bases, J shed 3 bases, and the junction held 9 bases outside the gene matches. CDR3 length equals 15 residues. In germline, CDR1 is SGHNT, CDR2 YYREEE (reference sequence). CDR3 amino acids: CASSLGGLGTDTQYF. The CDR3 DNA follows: TGTGCCAGCAGTCTCGGGGGGTTAGGGACAGATACGCAGTATTTT.

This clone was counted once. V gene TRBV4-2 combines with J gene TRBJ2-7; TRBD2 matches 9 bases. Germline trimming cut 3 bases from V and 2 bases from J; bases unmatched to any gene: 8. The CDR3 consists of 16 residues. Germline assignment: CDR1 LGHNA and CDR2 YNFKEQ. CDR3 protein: CASSQLSSGGPYEQYF. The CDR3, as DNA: TGTGCCAGCAGCCAGTTAAGTAGCGGGGGCCCCTACGAGCAGTACTTC.

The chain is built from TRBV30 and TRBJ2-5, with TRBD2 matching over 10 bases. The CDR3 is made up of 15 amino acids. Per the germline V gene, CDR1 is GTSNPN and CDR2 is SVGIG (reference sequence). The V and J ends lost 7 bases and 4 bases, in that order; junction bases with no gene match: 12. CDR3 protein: CASTGKREGRETQYF. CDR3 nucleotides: TGTGCCTCCACGGGGAAGCGGGAGGGCCGAGAGACCCAGTACTTC.

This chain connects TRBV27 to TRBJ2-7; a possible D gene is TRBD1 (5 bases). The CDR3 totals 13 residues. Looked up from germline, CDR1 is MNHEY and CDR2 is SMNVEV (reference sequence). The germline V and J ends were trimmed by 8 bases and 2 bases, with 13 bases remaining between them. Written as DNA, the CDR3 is TGTGCCAGCTCAGGGTTACCAACCTACGAGCAGTACTTC. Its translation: CASSGLPTYEQYF.

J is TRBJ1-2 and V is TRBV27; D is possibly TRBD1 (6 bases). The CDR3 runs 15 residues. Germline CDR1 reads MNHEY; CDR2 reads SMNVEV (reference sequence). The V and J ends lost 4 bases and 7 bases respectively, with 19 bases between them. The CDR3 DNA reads TGTGCCAGCAGTTATAAGGGTTGGGGGCTGGGTGGCTACACCTTC. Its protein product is CASSYKGWGLGGYTF.

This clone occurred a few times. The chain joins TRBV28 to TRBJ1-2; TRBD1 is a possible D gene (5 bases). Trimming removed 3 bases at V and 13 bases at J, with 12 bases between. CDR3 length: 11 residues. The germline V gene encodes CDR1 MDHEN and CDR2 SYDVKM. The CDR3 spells CASSFWGEFTF. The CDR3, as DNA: TGTGCCAGCAGTTTCTGGGGGGAGTTCACCTTC.

This chain's CDR3 is CASSRSRDTNYGYTF. In nucleotides, the CDR3 is TGTGCCAGCAGCAGGAGCAGGGATACTAACTATGGCTACACCTTC. V usage is TRBV9 and J usage is TRBJ1-2; D is perhaps TRBD1 (5 bases). Germline CDR1 and CDR2: SGDLS and YYNGEE. The CDR3 runs 15 residues. Trimming stripped 4 bases from V and 0 bases from J, with 13 bases between.

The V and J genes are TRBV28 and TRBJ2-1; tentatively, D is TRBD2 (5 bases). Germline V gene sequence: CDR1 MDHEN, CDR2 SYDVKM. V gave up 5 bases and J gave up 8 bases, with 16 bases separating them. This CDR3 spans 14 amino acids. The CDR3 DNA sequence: TGTGCCAGCAGTGCACTAGGAAGGGCGGATGAGCAGTTCTTC. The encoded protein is CASSALGRADEQFF.

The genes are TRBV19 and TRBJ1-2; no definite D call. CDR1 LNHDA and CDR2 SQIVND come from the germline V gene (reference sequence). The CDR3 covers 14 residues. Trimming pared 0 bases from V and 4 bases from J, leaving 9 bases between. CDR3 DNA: TGTGCCAGTAGTATAGACGGAGAGAGCTATGGCTACACCTTC. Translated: CASSIDGESYGYTF.

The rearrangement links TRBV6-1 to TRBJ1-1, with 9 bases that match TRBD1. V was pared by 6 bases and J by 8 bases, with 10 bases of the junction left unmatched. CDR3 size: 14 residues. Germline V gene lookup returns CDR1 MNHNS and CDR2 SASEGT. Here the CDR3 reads CASSGDRVLTEAFF. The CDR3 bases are TGTGCCAGCAGCGGGGACAGGGTTCTCACGGAAGCTTTCTTT.

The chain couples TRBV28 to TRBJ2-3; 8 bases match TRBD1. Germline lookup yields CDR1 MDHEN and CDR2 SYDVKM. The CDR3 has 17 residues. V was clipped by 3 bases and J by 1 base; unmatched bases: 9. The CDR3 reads CASSLSDRGVRTDTQYF. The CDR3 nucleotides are TGTGCCAGCAGTTTGTCTGACAGGGGAGTTCGCACAGATACGCAGTATTTT.

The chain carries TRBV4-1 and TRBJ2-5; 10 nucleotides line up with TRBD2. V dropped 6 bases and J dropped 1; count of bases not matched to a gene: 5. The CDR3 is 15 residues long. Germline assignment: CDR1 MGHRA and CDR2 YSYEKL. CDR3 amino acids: CASSPTSGSQETQYF. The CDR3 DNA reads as TGCGCCAGCAGTCCGACTAGCGGGTCCCAAGAGACCCAGTACTTC.

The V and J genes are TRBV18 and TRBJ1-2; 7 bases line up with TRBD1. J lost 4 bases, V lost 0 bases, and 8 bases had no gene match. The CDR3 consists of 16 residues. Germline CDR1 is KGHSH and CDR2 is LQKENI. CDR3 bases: TGTGCCAGCTCACCACCCTCGACAGGGACTAGCTATGGCTACACCTTC. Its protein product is CASSPPSTGTSYGYTF. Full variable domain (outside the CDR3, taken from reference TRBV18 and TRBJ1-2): NAGVMQNPRHLVRRRGQEARLRCSPMKGHSHVYWYRQLPEEGLKFMVYLQKENIIDESGMPKERFSAEFPKEGPSILRIQQVVRGDSAAYFCASSPPSTGTSYGYTFGSGTRLTVV.

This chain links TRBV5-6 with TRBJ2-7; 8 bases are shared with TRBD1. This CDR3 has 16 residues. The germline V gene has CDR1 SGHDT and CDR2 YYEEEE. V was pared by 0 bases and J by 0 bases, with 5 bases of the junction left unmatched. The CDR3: CASSLGTGKTSYEQYF. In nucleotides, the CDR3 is TGTGCCAGCAGCTTGGGGACAGGGAAGACCTCCTACGAGCAGTACTTC.

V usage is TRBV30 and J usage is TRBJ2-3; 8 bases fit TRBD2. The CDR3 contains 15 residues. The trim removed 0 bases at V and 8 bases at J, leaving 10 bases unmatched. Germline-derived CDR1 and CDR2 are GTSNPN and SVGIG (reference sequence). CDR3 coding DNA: TGTGCCTGGAGTGTCGGACTAGCCCTCGCGGGTACGCAGTATTTT. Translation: CAWSVGLALAGTQYF.

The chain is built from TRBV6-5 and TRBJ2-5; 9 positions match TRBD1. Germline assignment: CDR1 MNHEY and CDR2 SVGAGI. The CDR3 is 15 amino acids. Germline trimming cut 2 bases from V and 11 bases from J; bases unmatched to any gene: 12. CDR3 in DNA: TGTGCCAGCAGTTACGTTGCGGGACAGGGTCGAGAGCAGTACTTC. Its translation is CASSYVAGQGREQYF.

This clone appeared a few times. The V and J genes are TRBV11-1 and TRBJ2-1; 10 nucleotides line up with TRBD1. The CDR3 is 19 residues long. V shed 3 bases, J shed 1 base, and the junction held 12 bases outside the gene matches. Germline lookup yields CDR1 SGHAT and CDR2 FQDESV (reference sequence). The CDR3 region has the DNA TGTGCCAGCAGCTTTGGGACTGCGGGGACAGGGGTATCCTACAATGAGCAGTTCTTC. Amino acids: CASSFGTAGTGVSYNEQFF.